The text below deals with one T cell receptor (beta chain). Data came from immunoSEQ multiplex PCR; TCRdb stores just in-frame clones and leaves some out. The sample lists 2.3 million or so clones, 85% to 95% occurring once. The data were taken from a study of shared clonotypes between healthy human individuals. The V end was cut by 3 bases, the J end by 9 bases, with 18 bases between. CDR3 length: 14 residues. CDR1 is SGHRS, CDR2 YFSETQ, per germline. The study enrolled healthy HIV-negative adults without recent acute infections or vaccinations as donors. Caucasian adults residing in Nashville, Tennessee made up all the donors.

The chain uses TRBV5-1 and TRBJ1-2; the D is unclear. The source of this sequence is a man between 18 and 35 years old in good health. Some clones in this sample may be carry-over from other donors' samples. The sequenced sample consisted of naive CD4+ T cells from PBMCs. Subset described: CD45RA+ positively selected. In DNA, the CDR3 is TGCGCCAGCAGCTCCAGAACCGAGACTGGGAGCTACACCTTC. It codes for CASSSRTETGSYTF. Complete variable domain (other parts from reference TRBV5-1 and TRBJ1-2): KAGVTQTPRYLIKTRGQQVTLSCSPISGHRSVSWYQQTPGQGLQFLFEYFSETQRNKGNFPGRFSGRQFSNSRSEMNVSTLELGDSALYLCASSSRTETGSYTFGSGTRLTVV.